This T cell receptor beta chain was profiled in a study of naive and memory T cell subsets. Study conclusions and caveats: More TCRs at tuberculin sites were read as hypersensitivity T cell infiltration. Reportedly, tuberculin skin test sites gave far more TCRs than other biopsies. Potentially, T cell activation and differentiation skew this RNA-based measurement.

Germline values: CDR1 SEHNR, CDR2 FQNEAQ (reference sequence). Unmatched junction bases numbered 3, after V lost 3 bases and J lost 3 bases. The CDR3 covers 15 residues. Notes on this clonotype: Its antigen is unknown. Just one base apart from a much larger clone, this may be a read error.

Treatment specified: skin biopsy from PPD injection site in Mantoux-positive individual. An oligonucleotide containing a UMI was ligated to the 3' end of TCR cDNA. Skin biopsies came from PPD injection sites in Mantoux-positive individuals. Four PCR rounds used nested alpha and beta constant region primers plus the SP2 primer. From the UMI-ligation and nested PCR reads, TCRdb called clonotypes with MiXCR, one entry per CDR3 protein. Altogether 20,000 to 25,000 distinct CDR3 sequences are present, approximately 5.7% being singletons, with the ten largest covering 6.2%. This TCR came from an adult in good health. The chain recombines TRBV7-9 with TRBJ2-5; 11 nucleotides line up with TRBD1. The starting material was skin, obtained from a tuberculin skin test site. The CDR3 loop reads CASSLRTGGEETQYF. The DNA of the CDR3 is TGTGCCAGCAGCTTGAGGACAGGGGGCGAAGAGACCCAGTACTTC.